This record looks at one T cell receptor beta chain sequence and its context. As yet, its antigen is unknown. The assay was immunoSEQ multiplex PCR, and TCRdb's table has in-frame clones only and misses some. The repertoire holds 85,000 to 130,000 clones, with roughly 80% as singletons. This sample was included in a study of T cell clones after liver transplantation. Study-level information: Tolerant meant at least one year fully off immunosuppression without liver enzymes above twice normal.

Whole-study findings and limits: A larger donor-reactive than third-party decline suggested partial antigen-specific deletion. Low donor cell numbers restricted donor-reactive repertoire measurement in two subjects.

Trimming took off 0 bases at V and 11 bases at J, with 13 bases between the two ends. This CDR3 contains 14 residues. Germline V CDR1 and CDR2: LNHNV, YYDKDF (reference sequence). Unstimulated PBMCs were sorted into CD3+CD4+ and CD3+CD8+ populations. The TCR comes from a human donor who received a liver transplant. V gene TRBV15 combines with J gene TRBJ1-4, with a possible D match to TRBD1 (5 bases). The source was CD4+ T cells from blood, collected before liver transplant. For the CDR3, the DNA is TGTGCCACCAGCAGAGATAGTCAGGGAAAGAAACTGTTTTTT. It encodes CATSRDSQGKKLFF.